This T cell receptor (beta chain) was retrieved from a study of regulatory dendritic cells for organ transplantation. This clone showed up just a few times. The antigen remains undetermined. CDR1 and CDR2 (germline): SNHLY, FYNNEI. The CDR3 is 12 amino acids. The ends were cut back, 6 bases at V and 8 bases at J, with 13 bases in the middle. Assay: immunoSEQ multiplex PCR; the TCRdb copy retains only in-frame clones and omits some. The profile shows some 9,300 clones, about 71% of them singletons. Sorted subsets were CFSE-labeled and cultured less than 6 days with allogeneic dendritic cells. Study results and limitations: The most alloreactive TCR clonotypes were found in resting memory CD8+ cells.

The source of this sequence is a human donor in good health. Specimen: naive CD4+ T cells from blood cultured with dendritic cells. Subset noted: CD45RA+ naive T cells. This sequence joins TRBV2 and TRBJ1-2; D gene ambiguous. The CDR3 spells CASRITARGYTF. Written as DNA, the CDR3 is TGTGCCAGCAGAATAACCGCCAGGGGCTACACCTTC.